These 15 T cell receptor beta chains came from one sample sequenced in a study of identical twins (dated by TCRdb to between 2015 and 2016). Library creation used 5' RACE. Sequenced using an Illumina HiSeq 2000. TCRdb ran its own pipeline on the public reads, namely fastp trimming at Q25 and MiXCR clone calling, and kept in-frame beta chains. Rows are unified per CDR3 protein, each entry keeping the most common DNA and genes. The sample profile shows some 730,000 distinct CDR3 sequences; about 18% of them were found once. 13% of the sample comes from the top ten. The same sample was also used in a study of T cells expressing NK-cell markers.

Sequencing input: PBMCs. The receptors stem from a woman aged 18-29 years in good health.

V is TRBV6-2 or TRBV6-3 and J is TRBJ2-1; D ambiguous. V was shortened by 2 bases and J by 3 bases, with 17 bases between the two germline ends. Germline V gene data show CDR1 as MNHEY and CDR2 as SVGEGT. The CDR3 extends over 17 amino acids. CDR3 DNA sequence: TGTGCCAGCAGTTACCCTTTGTCTCCTCGATGCTACAATGAGCAGTTCTTC. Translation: CASSYPLSPRCYNEQFF.

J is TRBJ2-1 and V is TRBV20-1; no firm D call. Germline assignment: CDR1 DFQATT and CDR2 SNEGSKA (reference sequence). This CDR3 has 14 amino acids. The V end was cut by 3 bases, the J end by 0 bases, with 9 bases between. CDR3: CSASEWSSYNEQFF. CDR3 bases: TGCAGTGCTAGTGAATGGAGCTCCTACAATGAGCAGTTCTTC.

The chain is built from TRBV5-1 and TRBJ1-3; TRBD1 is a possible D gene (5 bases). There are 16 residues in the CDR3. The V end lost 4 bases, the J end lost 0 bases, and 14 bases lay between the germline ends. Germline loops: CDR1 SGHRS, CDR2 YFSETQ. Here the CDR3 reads CASSPIQANSGNTIYF. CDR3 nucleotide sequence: TGCGCCAGCAGCCCCATACAGGCGAACTCTGGAAACACCATATATTTT.

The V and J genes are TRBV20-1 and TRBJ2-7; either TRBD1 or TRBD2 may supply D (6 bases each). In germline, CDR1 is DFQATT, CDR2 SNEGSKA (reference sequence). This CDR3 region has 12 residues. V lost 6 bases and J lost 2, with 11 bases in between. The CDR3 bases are TGCAGTGCAGGGGGGACCCCCTACGAGCAGTACTTC. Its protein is CSAGGTPYEQYF.

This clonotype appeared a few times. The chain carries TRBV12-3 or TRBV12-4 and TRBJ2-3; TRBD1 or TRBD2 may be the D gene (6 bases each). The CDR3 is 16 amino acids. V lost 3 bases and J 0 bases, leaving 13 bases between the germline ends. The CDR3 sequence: CASSFDGGHSTDTQYF. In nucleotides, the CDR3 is TGTGCCAGCAGTTTTGACGGGGGCCACAGCACAGATACGCAGTATTTT.

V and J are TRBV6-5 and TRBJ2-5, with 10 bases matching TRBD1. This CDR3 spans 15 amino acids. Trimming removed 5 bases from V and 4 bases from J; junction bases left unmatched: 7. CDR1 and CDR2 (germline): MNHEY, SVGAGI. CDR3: CASSHGQGVRETQYF. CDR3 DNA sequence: TGTGCCAGCAGTCACGGACAGGGGGTCCGAGAGACCCAGTACTTC.

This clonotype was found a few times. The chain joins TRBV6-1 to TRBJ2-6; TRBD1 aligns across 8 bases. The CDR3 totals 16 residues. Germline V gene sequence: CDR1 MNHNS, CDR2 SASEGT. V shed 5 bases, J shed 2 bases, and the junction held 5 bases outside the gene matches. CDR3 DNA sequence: TGTGCCAGCAGTCCAAACAGGGGGACTGGGGCCAACGTCCTGACTTTC. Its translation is CASSPNRGTGANVLTF.

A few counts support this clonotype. The CDR3 spells CASSQGLDFGLAGSGGELFF. The CDR3 DNA follows: TGCGCCAGCAGCCAAGGATTAGACTTCGGACTAGCGGGATCCGGCGGGGAGCTGTTTTTT. This chain connects TRBV4-3 to TRBJ2-2, with 12 positions matching TRBD2. V was pared by 1 base and J by 7 bases, with 16 bases of the junction left unmatched. The CDR3 is made up of 20 amino acids. The germline V gene encodes CDR1 LGHNA and CDR2 YSLEER.

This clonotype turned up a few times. The CDR3: CASKGLDTQYF. The CDR3 DNA reads as TGTGCCAGCAAAGGATTAGATACGCAGTATTTT. This chain connects TRBV6-2 or TRBV6-3 to TRBJ2-3, with D uncertain. The V and J ends lost 7 bases and 5 bases respectively, with 7 bases between them. The length of the CDR3 is 11 residues. The germline V gene encodes CDR1 MNHEY and CDR2 SVGEGT.

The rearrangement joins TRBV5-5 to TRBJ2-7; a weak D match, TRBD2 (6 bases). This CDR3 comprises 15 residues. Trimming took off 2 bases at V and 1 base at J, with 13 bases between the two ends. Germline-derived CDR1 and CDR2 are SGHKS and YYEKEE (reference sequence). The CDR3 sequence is CASSLGPSGSYEQYF. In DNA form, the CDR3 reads TGTGCCAGCAGCTTAGGCCCAAGCGGGTCCTACGAGCAGTACTTC.

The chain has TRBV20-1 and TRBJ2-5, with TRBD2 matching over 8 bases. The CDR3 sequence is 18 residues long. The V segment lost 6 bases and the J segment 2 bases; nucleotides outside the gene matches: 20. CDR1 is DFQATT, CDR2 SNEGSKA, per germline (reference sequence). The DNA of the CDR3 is TGCAGTGCACAAGACAAGCAGCGGGGGTCCGCGCCTCAAGAGACCCAGTACTTC. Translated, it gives CSAQDKQRGSAPQETQYF.

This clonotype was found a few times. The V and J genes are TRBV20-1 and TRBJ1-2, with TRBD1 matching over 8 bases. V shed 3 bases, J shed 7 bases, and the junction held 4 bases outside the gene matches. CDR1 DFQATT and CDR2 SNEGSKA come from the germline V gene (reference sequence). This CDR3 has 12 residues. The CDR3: CSARRTGPGYTF. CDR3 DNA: TGCAGTGCTAGGCGGACAGGGCCTGGCTACACCTTC.

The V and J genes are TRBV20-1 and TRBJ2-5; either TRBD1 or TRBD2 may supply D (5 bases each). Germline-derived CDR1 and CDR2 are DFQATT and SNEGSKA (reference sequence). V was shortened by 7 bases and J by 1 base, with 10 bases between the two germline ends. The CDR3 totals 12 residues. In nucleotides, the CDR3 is TGCAGTGGGGGGAGCCTCCAAGAGACCCAGTACTTC. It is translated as CSGGSLQETQYF.

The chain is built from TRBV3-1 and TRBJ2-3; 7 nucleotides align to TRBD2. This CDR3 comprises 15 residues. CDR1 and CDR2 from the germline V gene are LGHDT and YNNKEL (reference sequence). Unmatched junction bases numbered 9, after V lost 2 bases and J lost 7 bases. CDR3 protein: CASSQSGVTLNTQYF. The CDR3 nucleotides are TGTGCCAGCAGCCAAAGCGGGGTCACTCTTAATACGCAGTATTTT.

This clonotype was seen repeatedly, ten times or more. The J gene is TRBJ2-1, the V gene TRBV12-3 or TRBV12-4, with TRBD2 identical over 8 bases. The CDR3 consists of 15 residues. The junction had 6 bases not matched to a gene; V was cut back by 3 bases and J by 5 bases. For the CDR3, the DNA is TGTGCCAGCAGTTTGAGGGGGGGACTAGACAATGAGCAGTTCTTC. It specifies CASSLRGGLDNEQFF.